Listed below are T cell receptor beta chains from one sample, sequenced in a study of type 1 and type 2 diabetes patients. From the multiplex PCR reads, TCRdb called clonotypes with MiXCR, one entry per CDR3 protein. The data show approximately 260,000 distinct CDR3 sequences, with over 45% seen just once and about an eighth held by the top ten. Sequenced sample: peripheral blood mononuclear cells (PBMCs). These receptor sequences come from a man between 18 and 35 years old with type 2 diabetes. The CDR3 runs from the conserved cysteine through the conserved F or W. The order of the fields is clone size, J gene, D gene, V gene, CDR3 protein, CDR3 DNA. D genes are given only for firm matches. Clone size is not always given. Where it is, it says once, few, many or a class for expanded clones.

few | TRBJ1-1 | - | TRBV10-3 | CAISESNINTEAFF | TGTGCCATCAGTGAGTCGAACATCAACACTGAAGCTTTCTTT
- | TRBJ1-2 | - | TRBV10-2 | CASTMGQGINYGYTF | TGCGCCAGCACAATGGGGCAGGGGATTAACTATGGCTACACCTTC
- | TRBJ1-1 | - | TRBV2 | CASSEQGYGAEAFF | TGTGCCAGCAGTGAACAGGGTTATGGCGCTGAAGCTTTCTTT
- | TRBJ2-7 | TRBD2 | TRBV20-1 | CSVRGTSGYEQYF | TGCAGTGTTAGGGGGACTAGCGGTTACGAGCAGTACTTC
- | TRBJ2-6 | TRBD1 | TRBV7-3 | CASSLLTGTERSGANVLTF | TGTGCCAGCAGTCTACTTACCGGGACAGAACGCTCTGGGGCCAACGTCCTGACTTTC
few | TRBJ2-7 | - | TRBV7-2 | CASSLPGDVGEQYF | TGTGCCAGCAGCTTACCAGGGGACGTTGGCGAGCAGTACTTC
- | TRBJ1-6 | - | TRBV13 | CASSLGNPNSPLHF | TGCGCCAGCAGCCTGGGGAATCCCAATTCACCCCTCCACTTT
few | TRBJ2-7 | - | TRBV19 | CASSPGANYEQYF | TGTGCCAGTAGTCCCGGGGCAAACTACGAGCAGTACTTC
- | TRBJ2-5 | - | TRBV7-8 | CASSLVLGGTQYF | TGTGCCAGCAGCTTAGTCCTGGGGGGGACCCAGTACTTC
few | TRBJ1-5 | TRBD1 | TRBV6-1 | CASSPPGQGLNSRNQPQHF | TGTGCCAGCAGCCCACCGGGACAGGGATTAAACTCCCGCAATCAGCCCCAGCATTTT
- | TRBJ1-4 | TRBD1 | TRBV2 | CASSLQGQGIEKLFF | TGTGCCAGTAGCCTACAAGGACAGGGTATTGAAAAACTGTTTTTT
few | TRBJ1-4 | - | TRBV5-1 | CASSSGVGEKLFF | TGCGCCAGCAGCTCCGGGGTGGGTGAAAAACTGTTTTTT
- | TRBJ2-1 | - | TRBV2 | CASSDNPGPEYNEQFF | TGTGCCAGCAGTGATAACCCGGGACCTGAGTACAATGAGCAGTTCTTC
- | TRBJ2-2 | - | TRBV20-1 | CSARDRVTGELFF | TGCAGTGCTAGAGATAGGGTGACCGGGGAGCTGTTTTTT
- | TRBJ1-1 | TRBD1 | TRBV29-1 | CSVDRGMTEAFF | TGCAGCGTTGACAGGGGGATGACTGAAGCTTTCTTT
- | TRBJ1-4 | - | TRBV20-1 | CSVGKLFF | TGCAGTGTTGGAAAACTGTTTTTT
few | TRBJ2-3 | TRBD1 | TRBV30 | CAWSGDREADTQYF | TGTGCCTGGAGTGGGGACAGGGAGGCAGATACGCAGTATTTT
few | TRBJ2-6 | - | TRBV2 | CASTRDGDSGANVLTF | TGTGCCAGCACAAGGGACGGAGACTCTGGGGCCAACGTCCTGACTTTC
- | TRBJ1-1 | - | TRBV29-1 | CSAGTKNTEAFF | TGCAGCGCTGGGACAAAGAACACTGAAGCTTTCTTT
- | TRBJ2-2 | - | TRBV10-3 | CAISVRDANTGELFF | TGTGCCATCAGTGTCCGGGACGCGAACACCGGGGAGCTGTTTTTT
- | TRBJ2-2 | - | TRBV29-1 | CSVSQGHTGELFF | TGCAGCGTTAGCCAGGGACACACCGGGGAGCTGTTTTTT
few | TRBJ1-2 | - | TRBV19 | CASQGRTGHGYTF | TGTGCCAGCCAAGGGCGGACGGGACATGGCTACACCTTC
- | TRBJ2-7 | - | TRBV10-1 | CASSDRDVSYNEQYF | TGCGCCAGCAGTGACAGGGACGTTTCCTACAATGAGCAGTACTTC
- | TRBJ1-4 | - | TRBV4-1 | CASSQERGTNEKLFF | TGCGCCAGCAGCCAAGAAAGGGGGACTAATGAAAAACTGTTTTTT
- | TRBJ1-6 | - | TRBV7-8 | CASSWEQFGLNYNSPLHF | TGTGCCAGCAGCTGGGAACAGTTCGGTCTAAACTATAATTCACCCCTCCACTTT
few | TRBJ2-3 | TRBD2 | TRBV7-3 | CASSQGTSGASTDTQYF | TGTGCCAGCAGTCAAGGGACTAGCGGGGCCTCCACAGATACGCAGTATTTT
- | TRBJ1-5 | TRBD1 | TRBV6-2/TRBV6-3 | CASSEVTDRVGHSNQPQHF | TGTGCCAGCAGTGAAGTAACGGACAGGGTAGGCCATAGCAATCAGCCCCAGCATTTT
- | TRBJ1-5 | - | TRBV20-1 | CSATMNQPQHF | TGCAGTGCTACGATGAATCAGCCCCAGCATTTT
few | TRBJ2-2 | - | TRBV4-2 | CASSLREAGELFF | TGTGCCAGCAGCCTCAGGGAGGCCGGGGAGCTGTTTTTT
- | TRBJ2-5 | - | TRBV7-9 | CASNRAETETQYF | TGTGCCAGCAACCGGGCAGAGACGGAGACCCAGTACTTC
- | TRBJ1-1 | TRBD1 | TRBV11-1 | CASSPVQGVNTEAFF | TGTGCCAGCAGCCCCGTCCAGGGGGTTAACACTGAAGCTTTCTTT
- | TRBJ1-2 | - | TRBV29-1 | CSVEAHGGLGYTF | TGCAGCGTTGAGGCACACGGAGGTCTGGGCTACACCTTC
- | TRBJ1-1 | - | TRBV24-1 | CATSQDLNTEAFF | TGTGCCACCAGTCAAGATTTGAACACTGAAGCTTTCTTC
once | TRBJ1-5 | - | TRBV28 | CASKESNQPQHF | TGTGCCAGCAAGGAGAGCAATCAGCCCCAGCATTTT
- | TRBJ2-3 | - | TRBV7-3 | CASSLDPDTDTQYF | TGTGCCAGCAGCTTGGATCCGGACACAGATACGCAGTATTTT
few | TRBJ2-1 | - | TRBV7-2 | CASSQGGHEQFF | TGTGCCAGCAGCCAGGGTGGCCATGAGCAGTTCTTC
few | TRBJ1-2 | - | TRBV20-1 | CSARPYTGSGYTF | TGCAGTGCTAGACCCTACACAGGGAGCGGCTACACCTTC
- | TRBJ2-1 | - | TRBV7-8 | CASSELGQSGEQFF | TGTGCCAGCAGTGAATTAGGGCAATCGGGTGAGCAGTTCTTC
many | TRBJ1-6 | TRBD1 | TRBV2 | CASSGTGDDSPLHF | TGTGCCAGCAGCGGGACAGGGGATGATTCACCCCTCCACTTT
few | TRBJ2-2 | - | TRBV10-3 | CAISLGRGAGELFF | TGTGCCATCAGTTTGGGCAGAGGAGCCGGGGAGCTGTTTTTT
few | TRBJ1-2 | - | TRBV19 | CASSSLKQGLRGYTF | TGTGCCAGTAGTTCCCTGAAACAGGGATTAAGGGGCTACACCTTC
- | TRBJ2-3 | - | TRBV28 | CASSLEGISSSTDTQYF | TGTGCCAGCAGTTTAGAAGGGATTTCCTCTAGCACAGATACGCAGTATTTT
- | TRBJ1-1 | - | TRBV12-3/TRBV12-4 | CASSYRGVLNTEAFF | TGTGCCAGCAGTTACCGGGGGGTTTTGAACACTGAAGCTTTCTTT
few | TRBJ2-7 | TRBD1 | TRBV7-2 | CASSSGQGPREQYF | TGTGCCAGCAGCTCTGGACAGGGCCCGAGAGAGCAGTACTTC
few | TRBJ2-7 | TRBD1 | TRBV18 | CASSAGQGSYEQYF | TGTGCCAGCTCGGCGGGACAGGGCTCCTACGAGCAGTACTTC
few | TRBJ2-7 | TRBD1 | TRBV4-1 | CASSHRPAQSGTGRPEQYF | TGCGCCAGCAGCCACCGGCCAGCACAGTCCGGGACAGGGAGGCCTGAGCAGTACTTC
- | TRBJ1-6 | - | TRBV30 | CAWSVPTVYNSPLHF | TGTGCCTGGAGTGTCCCGACAGTTTACAATTCACCCCTCCACTTT
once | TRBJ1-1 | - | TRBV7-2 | CASSQDSESTEAFF | TGTGCCAGCAGCCAAGATTCGGAGAGCACTGAAGCTTTCTTT
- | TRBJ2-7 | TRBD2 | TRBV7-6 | CASRRGGYEQYF | TGTGCCAGCAGACGGGGGGGGTACGAGCAGTACTTC
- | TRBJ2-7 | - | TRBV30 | CASSATRSHEQYF | TGTGCCAGTAGTGCCACTAGATCCCACGAGCAGTACTTC
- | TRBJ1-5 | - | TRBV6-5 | CASSAGVSNQPQHF | TGTGCCAGCAGTGCAGGAGTCAGCAATCAGCCCCAGCATTTT
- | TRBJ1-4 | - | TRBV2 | CASSLLGSGNEELFF | TGTGCCAGCAGTTTATTGGGTTCTGGTAATGAAGAACTGTTTTTT
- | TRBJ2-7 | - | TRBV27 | CASSLSPSGDYEQYF | TGTGCCAGCAGTTTATCCCCATCGGGGGATTACGAGCAGTACTTC
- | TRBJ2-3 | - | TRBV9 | CASSVGLRRERTDTQYF | TGTGCCAGCAGCGTAGGACTTCGACGGGAGAGGACAGATACGCAGTATTTT
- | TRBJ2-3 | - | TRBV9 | CASSVAGRTTDTQYF | TGTGCCAGCAGCGTAGCGGGCAGAACCACAGATACGCAGTATTTT
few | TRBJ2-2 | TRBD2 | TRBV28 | CASSITSATGELFF | TGTGCCAGCAGCATTACTAGCGCGACCGGGGAGCTGTTTTTT
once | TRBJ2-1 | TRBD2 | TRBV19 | CASSRTSGGGANEQFF | TGTGCCAGTTCGAGGACTAGCGGGGGGGGCGCCAATGAGCAGTTCTTC
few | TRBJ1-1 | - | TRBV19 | CASSLTGTVVVAEAFF | TGTGCCAGTAGCCTGACAGGTACCGTCGTGGTCGCTGAAGCTTTCTTT
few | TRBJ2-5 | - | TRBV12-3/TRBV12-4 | CASSFPGRETQYF | TGTGCCAGCAGTTTCCCGGGTCGAGAGACCCAGTACTTC